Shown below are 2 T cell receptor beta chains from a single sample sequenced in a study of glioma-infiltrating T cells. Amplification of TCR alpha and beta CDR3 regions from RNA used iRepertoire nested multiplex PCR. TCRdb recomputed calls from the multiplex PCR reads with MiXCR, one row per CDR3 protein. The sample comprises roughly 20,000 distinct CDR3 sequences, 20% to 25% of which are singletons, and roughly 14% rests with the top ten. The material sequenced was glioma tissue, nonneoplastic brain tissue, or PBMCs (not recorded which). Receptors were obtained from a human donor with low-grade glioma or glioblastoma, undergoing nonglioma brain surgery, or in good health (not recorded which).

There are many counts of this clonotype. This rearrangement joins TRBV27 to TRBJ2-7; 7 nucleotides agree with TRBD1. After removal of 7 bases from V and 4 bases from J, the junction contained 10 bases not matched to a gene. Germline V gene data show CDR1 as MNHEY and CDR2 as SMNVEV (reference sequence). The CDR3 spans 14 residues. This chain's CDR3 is CASKGDRVGYEQYF. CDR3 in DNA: TGTGCCAGCAAGGGAGACAGGGTTGGGTACGAGCAGTACTTC.

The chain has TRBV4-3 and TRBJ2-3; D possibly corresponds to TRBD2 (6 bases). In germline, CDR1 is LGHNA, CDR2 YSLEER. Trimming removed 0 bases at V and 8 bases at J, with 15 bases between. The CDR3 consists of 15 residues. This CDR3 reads CASSQDRDSTGTQYF. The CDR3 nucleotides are TGCGCCAGCAGCCAAGACCGGGACTCCACGGGTACGCAGTATTTT.